This T cell receptor beta chain is from a study of cytomegalovirus exposure and HLA in healthy donors. General study points: The classifier reportedly diagnosed cytomegalovirus status with high sensitivity and specificity. Association of a missense DCLRE1C variant with TCR beta V- and J-gene trimming was reported in a later analysis. The CMV antigen specificity of a few CMV-associated chains was confirmed through in vitro analysis.

Germline CDR1 reads SEHNR; CDR2 reads FQNEAQ (reference sequence). The CDR3 extends over 14 amino acids. V was pared by 3 bases and J by 5 bases, with 4 bases of the junction left unmatched. Worth noting for this clone: Antigen: not known.

Primers for the PCR totalled 60 Vbeta and 13 Jbeta. This table comes from immunoSEQ multiplex PCR, and its TCRdb copy is limited to in-frame clones, with some not included. This table has 130,000 to 150,000 clones, approximately 73% appearing once. The clonotype originates from a human donor in good health. V usage is TRBV7-9 and J usage is TRBJ2-7; TRBD1 agrees at 10 bases. The specimen sequenced was PBMCs. The chain's CDR3 is CASSFPGQGHEQYF. The DNA of the CDR3 is TGTGCCAGCAGCTTCCCGGGACAGGGGCACGAGCAGTACTTC.